The 8 T cell receptor beta chains reported below all come from one sample, sequenced in a study of blood T cell repertoires in COVID-19. Clones were sequenced by immunoSEQ multiplex PCR, and TCRdb holds only the in-frame ones, with some missing. The data show about 290,000 clones, with approximately 86% seen just once and around 4% held by the top ten. The sample consisted of peripheral blood. These receptors were taken from a woman aged 50 to 65 with active or convalescent COVID-19.

The chain recombines TRBV6-5 with TRBJ1-1; unclear D gene. Trimming took off 6 bases at V and 4 bases at J, with 15 bases between the two ends. The CDR3 extends over 14 amino acids. Per germline, CDR1 MNHEY and CDR2 SVGAGI. The CDR3 loop reads CASSRPGETTEAFF. The CDR3 coding sequence is TGTGCCAGCAGCCGCCCCGGGGAGACCACTGAAGCTTTCTTT.

V usage is TRBV11-2 and J usage is TRBJ2-2; 9 bases are a match to TRBD1. Germline values: CDR1 SGHAT, CDR2 FQNNGV. J gave up 1 base and V 3 bases, and 6 bases lay outside the gene matches. There are 17 residues in the CDR3. CDR3 DNA: TGTGCCAGCAGCTTGGGACAGGGATTAGGGAACACCGGGGAGCTGTTTTTT. Translating it yields CASSLGQGLGNTGELFF.

The CDR3 nucleotides read TGCGCCAGCAGCTTGGGGGACAGGGGGCACACTGAAGCTTTCTTT. This codes for CASSLGDRGHTEAFF. The chain is built from TRBV5-1 and TRBJ1-1, with 12 bases fitting TRBD1. The CDR3 length is 15 residues. V trimming: 0 bases; J trimming: 3 bases; junction bases outside the gene matches: 0. Germline assignment: CDR1 SGHRS and CDR2 YFSETQ.

The V call is TRBV5-6, the J call TRBJ1-3; no firm D call. V was trimmed by 1 base and J by 3 bases, leaving 14 bases between them. Germline V gene sequence: CDR1 SGHDT, CDR2 YYEEEE. This CDR3 comprises 16 residues. CDR3 residues: CASSLRTGNGGNTIYF. The CDR3 bases are TGTGCCAGCAGCTTGCGGACGGGGAATGGTGGAAACACCATATATTTT.

The CDR3 loop is CASSQVRGGTEAFF. The CDR3 DNA sequence: TGTGCCAGCAGCCAAGTTCGCGGGGGGACTGAAGCTTTCTTT. The V call is TRBV4-2, the J call TRBJ1-1, with D possibly being TRBD1 (5 bases). The V end lost 1 base, the J end lost 5 bases, and 11 bases lay between the germline ends. The CDR3 length is 14 residues. The V gene's germline CDR1 is LGHNA and CDR2 YNFKEQ.

The chain recombines TRBV19 with TRBJ2-2; 8 bases align to TRBD1. With V trimmed by 4 bases and J by 5 bases, 0 bases remained unmatched. Looked up from germline, CDR1 is LNHDA and CDR2 is SQIVND (reference sequence). This CDR3 region has 13 residues. The CDR3 sequence: CASSRQGTGELFF. In DNA, the CDR3 is TGTGCCAGTAGTAGACAGGGGACCGGGGAGCTGTTTTTT.

V usage is TRBV7-9 and J usage is TRBJ2-2, with D unresolved. This CDR3 contains 13 residues. Germline lookup yields CDR1 SEHNR and CDR2 FQNEAQ (reference sequence). With 5 bases removed from V and 6 bases from J, the gap between germline ends came to 10 bases. The CDR3 here is CASSRVVPGELFF. The CDR3 DNA sequence: TGTGCCAGCAGCCGAGTAGTTCCCGGGGAGCTGTTTTTT.

The chain joins TRBV28 to TRBJ2-1, with 8 bases that match TRBD2. Germline V gene lookup returns CDR1 MDHEN and CDR2 SYDVKM. The CDR3 runs 14 residues. J lost 4 bases, V lost 7 bases, and 6 bases had no gene match. As DNA, the CDR3 is TGTGCCAGCATACCGGGACTAGGATACAATGAGCAGTTCTTC. Protein product: CASIPGLGYNEQFF.